These 16 T cell receptor beta chains originate from one sample sequenced in a study of radiation and T cells in renal cell carcinoma. Time point of the sample: baseline pretreatment blood. Treatment indicated: 15 Gy SBRT to primary tumor, nephrectomy 4 weeks later. Clones were sequenced by immunoSEQ multiplex PCR, and TCRdb holds only the in-frame ones, with some missing. The table includes just over 95,000 clones, less than 90% detected once. The input for sequencing was blood, taken from a patient whose treatment included radiotherapy and nephrectomy. The receptors were gathered from a man aged 50 to 60 with renal cell carcinoma.

This chain uses TRBV7-8 with TRBJ1-1; D possibly corresponds to TRBD1 (5 bases). CDR1 is SGHVS, CDR2 FQNEAQ, per germline. V lost 6 bases and J lost 4, with 12 bases in between. The CDR3 covers 13 residues. The CDR3 nucleotides read TGTGCCAGCAGATCAATCGGGGGCACTGAAGCTTTCTTT. Translating gives CASRSIGGTEAFF. Together with reference TRBV7-8 and TRBJ1-1, the CDR3 gives the full variable domain: GAGVSQSPRYKVAKRGQDVALRCDPISGHVSLFWYQQALGQGPEFLTYFQNEAQLDKSGLPSDRFFAERPEGSVSTLKIQRTQQEDSAVYLCASRSIGGTEAFFGQGTRLTVV.

CDR3 DNA sequence: TGTGCCAGCAGCAGAGAACCGCAGGGAAACTCTGGAAACACCATATATTTT. This sequence encodes CASSREPQGNSGNTIYF. J is TRBJ1-3 and V is TRBV7-8, with D possibly matching TRBD1 (5 bases). The V end lost 5 bases, the J end lost 0 bases, and 17 bases lay between the germline ends. Germline CDR1 is SGHVS and CDR2 is FQNEAQ. The CDR3 spans 17 residues. The full variable domain, rest sourced from reference TRBV7-8 and TRBJ1-3, is GAGVSQSPRYKVAKRGQDVALRCDPISGHVSLFWYQQALGQGPEFLTYFQNEAQLDKSGLPSDRFFAERPEGSVSTLKIQRTQQEDSAVYLCASSREPQGNSGNTIYFGEGSWLTVV.

This chain links TRBV6-1 with TRBJ2-7; D uncertain. Looked up from germline, CDR1 is MNHNS and CDR2 is SASEGT. The CDR3 is 13 amino acids. V lost 3 bases to trimming and J lost 4 bases, with 10 bases between them. The CDR3: CASSEPERYEQYF. CDR3 DNA: TGTGCCAGCAGTGAGCCAGAGCGATACGAGCAGTACTTC.

This clone was detected a few times. J is TRBJ2-7 and V is TRBV7-9; D tentatively reads TRBD1 or TRBD2 (5 bases each). Germline-derived CDR1 and CDR2 are SEHNR and FQNEAQ (reference sequence). The ends were cut back, 0 bases at V and 9 bases at J, with 12 bases in the middle. The CDR3 totals 13 residues. CDR3 in amino acids: CASSLAGARGQYF. In DNA, the CDR3 is TGTGCCAGCAGCTTAGCCGGGGCCCGCGGGCAGTACTTC.

In its sample, this clone was seen a few times. CDR3 sequence (DNA): TGTGCCAGCAACCCAACAGGGCGGGTCTATGGCTACACCTTC. Translating it yields CASNPTGRVYGYTF. This sequence joins TRBV2 and TRBJ1-2; D might be TRBD1 (6 bases). CDR1 is SNHLY, CDR2 FYNNEI, per germline. The length of the CDR3 is 14 residues. V was cut by 7 bases and J by 4 bases, with 16 bases left in between.

This clone has just one count. The chain recombines TRBV7-6 with TRBJ2-5; D may match TRBD1 or TRBD2 (5 bases each). Matching the DNA end better, TRBJ2-7 makes the J call doubtful. Germline CDR1 and CDR2: SGHVS and FNYEAQ. The CDR3 spans 17 residues. In nucleotides, the CDR3 is TGTGCCAGCAGCTCGGGACCCTCGGAGCGCCCCTCCTACGAGCAGTACTTC. It codes for CASSSGPSERPSYEQYF.

Of note for this clone: Sequence at one end of the junction differs from germline and may be a read error. This rearrangement joins TRBV6-1 to TRBJ1-2; TRBD1 agrees at 7 bases. Germline values: CDR1 MNHNS, CDR2 SASEGT. CDR3 length: 19 residues. DNA for the CDR3: TGTGCCAGCAGGGAAGACCTGGGACGAGGGGGCGGTACGAGAAATGGCTACACCTTC. Translated: CASREDLGRGGGTRNGYTF.

The chain couples TRBV2 to TRBJ2-5; 7 nucleotides align to TRBD1. Germline CDR1 and CDR2: SNHLY and FYNNEI. This CDR3 has 14 amino acids. V was pared by 8 bases and J by 1 base, with 7 bases of the junction left unmatched. The CDR3 loop reads CASLGQSFQETQYF. For the CDR3, the DNA is TGTGCCAGCTTGGGACAGAGCTTCCAAGAGACCCAGTACTTC.

Here the CDR3 DNA reads TGCGCCAGTAAATTAGACAGCCAAAGGGCCGAGCAGTACTTC. Translated, it gives CASKLDSQRAEQYF. The gene calls are TRBV5-1 and TRBJ2-7, with a weak D call TRBD1 (5 bases). CDR1 and CDR2 (germline): SGHRS, YFSETQ. V dropped 8 bases and J dropped 6 bases, with 21 bases sitting between them. This CDR3 has 14 residues.

This clone was detected only a few times. The chain employs TRBV30 and TRBJ1-4; D is uncertain. Trimming took off 4 bases at V and 7 bases at J, with 7 bases between the two ends. The CDR3 length is 11 residues. In germline, CDR1 is GTSNPN, CDR2 SVGIG (reference sequence). CDR3 DNA sequence: TGTGCCTGGACCTCGGGTGAAAAACTGTTTTTT. Translating it yields CAWTSGEKLFF.

This clone was detected a few times. V and J are TRBV6-6 and TRBJ2-7; 8 bases map to TRBD1. Per germline, CDR1 MNHNY and CDR2 SVGAGI (reference sequence). The J segment lost 6 bases and the V segment lost 6 bases, leaving 13 bases of the junction unmatched. The CDR3 consists of 15 residues. The CDR3 loop reads CASRKEDRELGEQYF. DNA for the CDR3: TGTGCCAGCAGGAAAGAGGACAGGGAATTGGGCGAGCAGTACTTC.

This clone has just a few counts. V gene TRBV5-1 combines with J gene TRBJ1-4, with 8 bases fitting TRBD1. The J segment lost 5 bases and the V segment lost 0 bases, leaving 0 bases of the junction unmatched. CDR3 size: 14 residues. Germline CDR1 SGHRS, CDR2 YFSETQ. In DNA form, the CDR3 reads TGCGCCAGCAGCTTGGGGACAGGGAATGAAAAACTGTTTTTT. Translation: CASSLGTGNEKLFF.

This chain uses TRBV19 with TRBJ2-7, with TRBD2 matching 14 bases. Germline assignment: CDR1 LNHDA and CDR2 SQIVND (reference sequence). V was clipped by 5 bases and J by 0 bases; unmatched bases: 12. The CDR3 extends over 19 amino acids. The CDR3 loop is CASSFRLAGGPISSYEQYF. The CDR3 nucleotides read TGTGCCAGTAGTTTCCGACTAGCGGGAGGGCCCATAAGCTCCTACGAGCAGTACTTC.

The chain recombines TRBV5-6 with TRBJ1-5; possibly TRBD1 for D (5 bases). This CDR3 has 13 residues. Germline assignment: CDR1 SGHDT and CDR2 YYEEEE. V lost 4 bases, J lost 3 bases, and 8 bases lay in between. DNA for the CDR3: TGTGCCAGCAGCCCGGGGGACAATCAGCCCCAGCATTTT. Encoded protein: CASSPGDNQPQHF.

This clone was counted between two and nine times. The chain is built from TRBV7-9 and TRBJ1-1; D ambiguous. The CDR3 contains 12 residues. Germline lookup yields CDR1 SEHNR and CDR2 FQNEAQ (reference sequence). V lost 7 bases and J 1 base, leaving 7 bases between the germline ends. CDR3 loop: CASTPANTEAFF. DNA of the CDR3: TGTGCCAGCACCCCGGCGAACACTGAAGCTTTCTTT. Full variable domain (remainder filled in from reference TRBV7-9 and TRBJ1-1): DTGVSQNPRHKITKRGQNVTFRCDPISEHNRLYWYRQTLGQGPEFLTYFQNEAQLEKSRLLSDRFSAERPKGSFSTLEIQRTEQGDSAMYLCASTPANTEAFFGQGTRLTVV.

This chain uses TRBV5-1 with TRBJ2-2; no firm D call. V was shortened by 2 bases and J by 1 base, with 9 bases between the two germline ends. This CDR3 is built from 15 residues. Looked up from germline, CDR1 is SGHRS and CDR2 is YFSETQ. In DNA form, the CDR3 reads TGCGCCAGCAGCTTATCTGATCAGAACACCGGGGAGCTGTTTTTT. Translation gives CASSLSDQNTGELFF.